The next 19 T cell receptor beta chains were all read from a single sample in a study of T cells in tumors after PD-1 blockade. Sequencing was performed with immunoSEQ multiplex PCR; in TCRdb, only in-frame clones are kept and a portion is missing. The top ten hold approximately 15% of the sample, which has 11,000 or so clones, roughly 69% seen once. The sequencing used tumor tissue, collected before anti-PD-1 treatment. All receptors come from a human donor with basal cell carcinoma.

J is TRBJ1-2 and V is TRBV28, with D possibly matching TRBD1 (5 bases). The germline CDR1 and CDR2 sequences are MDHEN and SYDVKM. Trimming removed 6 bases from V and 8 bases from J, with 10 bases in between. CDR3 length equals 11 residues. CDR3 protein: CASRAEGGYTF. The CDR3 bases are TGTGCCAGCAGAGCAGAGGGGGGCTACACCTTC.

Only a few counts were recorded for this clone. This rearrangement joins TRBV29-1 to TRBJ2-7; 7 nucleotides line up with TRBD1. The length of the CDR3 is 12 residues. Germline lookup yields CDR1 SQVTM and CDR2 ANQGSEA. V lost 7 bases, J lost 5 bases, and 8 bases stayed unmatched. CDR3 nucleotides: TGCAGCGGTACGACAGGGTCCGACGAGCAGTACTTC. It codes for CSGTTGSDEQYF.

The V call is TRBV5-7, the J call TRBJ1-3, with D maybe TRBD1 (6 bases). TRBV5-7 is labeled an ORF, and its function is uncertain. V gave up 2 bases and J gave up 4 bases, with 25 bases separating them. The CDR3 has 19 amino acids. CDR3 amino acids: CASSFPPFGGGGLGNTIYF. CDR3 DNA: TGTGCCAGCAGCTTTCCCCCTTTTGGAGGGGGGGGCCTCGGAAACACCATATATTTT.

The V call is TRBV7-2, the J call TRBJ2-7; D might be TRBD2 (6 bases). There are 15 residues in the CDR3. Trimming removed 4 bases from V and 4 bases from J, with 17 bases in between. Germline-derived CDR1 and CDR2 are SGHTA and FQGNSA. CDR3 sequence reads: CASSSRGTQQYEQYF. CDR3 nucleotides: TGTGCCAGCAGCTCCCGCGGGACCCAACAGTACGAGCAGTACTTC.

This clone was counted once. This chain connects TRBV11-3 to TRBJ2-7; D gene uncertain. This CDR3 region has 12 residues. V lost 6 bases and J lost 3, with 9 bases in between. CDR1 SGHNT and CDR2 YENEEA come from the germline V gene. The CDR3 is CASRGPDYEQYF. The CDR3 DNA sequence: TGTGCCAGCAGAGGACCGGACTACGAGCAGTACTTC.

This clone has just one count. The V and J genes are TRBV24-1 and TRBJ2-1; 11 bases line up with TRBD1. The CDR3 is 13 residues long. Unmatched junction bases numbered 3, after V lost 8 bases and J lost 7 bases. Germline V lookup: CDR1 KGHDR, CDR2 SFDVKD. The chain's CDR3 is CATKDRGPNEQFF. Written as DNA, the CDR3 is TGTGCCACCAAGGACAGGGGGCCGAATGAGCAGTTCTTC.

The chain links TRBV5-5 to TRBJ1-1, with D hard to call. The CDR3 loop spans 14 amino acids. Trimming shortened V by 4 bases and J by 6 bases, and 16 bases separated the two germline ends. In germline, CDR1 is SGHKS, CDR2 YYEKEE (reference sequence). The CDR3 coding sequence is TGTGCCAGCAGCCTTCTAGCCCAAGGCGCTGAAGCTTTCTTT. As protein: CASSLLAQGAEAFF.

The CDR3 is CASSVETGAWEEQYF. The DNA for the CDR3 is TGTGCCAGCAGCGTAGAGACAGGGGCTTGGGAGGAGCAGTACTTC. The chain links TRBV9 to TRBJ2-7; 8 nucleotides agree with TRBD1. Germline lookup yields CDR1 SGDLS and CDR2 YYNGEE. CDR3 length: 15 residues. After removal of 0 bases from V and 7 bases from J, the junction contained 9 bases not matched to a gene.

Here the CDR3 reads CATSRDYPGTSGSNEQFF. CDR3 DNA: TGTGCCACCAGCAGAGATTATCCCGGGACTAGCGGTTCCAATGAGCAGTTCTTC. This rearrangement joins TRBV15 to TRBJ2-1; TRBD2 agrees at 11 bases. This CDR3 is built from 18 residues. Per germline, CDR1 LNHNV and CDR2 YYDKDF (reference sequence). V lost 0 bases to trimming and J lost 6 bases; unmatched junction nucleotides: 10.

The chain uses TRBV5-4 and TRBJ2-1; tentative D call: TRBD2 (5 bases). V was pared by 4 bases and J by 8 bases, with 16 bases between. CDR3 length equals 14 residues. Germline V gene data show CDR1 as SGHNT and CDR2 as YYREEE (reference sequence). The CDR3 here is CASSPRTAGDEQFF. For the CDR3, the DNA is TGTGCCAGCAGCCCTAGGACTGCGGGTGATGAGCAGTTCTTC.

This sequence joins TRBV2 and TRBJ2-7, with 9 nucleotides matching TRBD2. The CDR3 totals 14 residues. CDR1 is SNHLY, CDR2 FYNNEI, per germline. J was trimmed by 4 bases and V by 8 bases; bases with no gene match: 9. Written as DNA, the CDR3 is TGTGCCAGCCAACGACAGCTAGCGGGGTACGAGCAGTACTTC. Translating gives CASQRQLAGYEQYF. The whole variable domain, filled in from reference TRBV2 and TRBJ2-7, reads EPEVTQTPSHQVTQMGQEVILRCVPISNHLYFYWYRQILGQKVEFLVSFYNNEISEKSEIFDDQFSVERPDGSNFTLKIRSTKLEDSAMYFCASQRQLAGYEQYFGPGTRLTVT.

The CDR3 region is CASSVDRNTEAFF. DNA of the CDR3: TGTGCCAGCAGCGTGGACAGGAACACTGAAGCTTTCTTT. The chain uses TRBV5-4 and TRBJ1-1; tentatively, D is TRBD1 (6 bases). Germline V gene data show CDR1 as SGHNT and CDR2 as YYREEE (reference sequence). V was clipped by 4 bases and J by 1 base, with 8 bases between them. This CDR3 region has 13 residues.

The rearrangement uses TRBV7-9 and TRBJ1-1; D remains ambiguous. This CDR3 contains 13 residues. The germline V gene encodes CDR1 SEHNR and CDR2 FQNEAQ (reference sequence). Trimming took off 8 bases at V and 2 bases at J, with 12 bases between the two ends. The CDR3 region is CASARLINTEAFF. The CDR3 DNA reads TGTGCCAGCGCCAGGCTGATAAACACTGAAGCTTTCTTT.

Written as DNA, the CDR3 is TGTGCCACCAGCGGACAGAAGATTAACTATGGCTACACCTTC. It codes for CATSGQKINYGYTF. The chain is built from TRBV24-1 and TRBJ1-2; a weak D match, TRBD1 (6 bases). The CDR3 spans 14 residues. With 7 bases removed from V and 1 base from J, the gap between germline ends came to 12 bases. Germline values: CDR1 KGHDR, CDR2 SFDVKD.

This clone was recorded a few times. V gene TRBV25-1 combines with J gene TRBJ2-2; D gene unclear. Germline assignment: CDR1 MGHDK and CDR2 SYGVNS. The CDR3 contains 13 residues. V gave up 7 bases and J gave up 4 bases, with 10 bases separating them. The CDR3: CASKGTGTGELFF. CDR3 nucleotide sequence: TGTGCCAGCAAAGGCACGGGCACCGGGGAGCTGTTTTTT.

This clone was counted a few times. The genes are TRBV6-5 and TRBJ1-2; maybe TRBD1 (6 bases). The CDR3 covers 13 residues. The V end lost 0 bases, the J end lost 7 bases, and 9 bases lay between the germline ends. The germline CDR1 and CDR2 sequences are MNHEY and SVGAGI. CDR3 in DNA: TGTGCCAGCAGTTACTCTTCAGGGGTTGGCTACACCTTC. As protein: CASSYSSGVGYTF.

The rearrangement uses TRBV13 and TRBJ2-1, with no clear D. Trimming left V 5 bases short and J 5 bases short, with 13 bases between. Germline V gene lookup returns CDR1 PRHDT and CDR2 FYEKMQ (reference sequence). The length of the CDR3 is 14 residues. Written as DNA, the CDR3 is TGTGCCAGCAGCACGTTCGAAGCAAACAATGAGCAGTTCTTC. This codes for CASSTFEANNEQFF.

This clone was seen more than once but under ten times. The rearrangement uses TRBV21-1 and TRBJ2-3. TRBV21-1 is tagged as a pseudogene. CDR3 length: 18 residues. CDR3 in amino acids: CASSKNGARDPKVGTQYF. The DNA of the CDR3 is TGTGCCAGCAGCAAAAATGGGGCCCGGGACCCGAAGGTCGGTACGCAGTATTTT.

This CDR3 reads CAAGKGGTQETQYF. For the CDR3, the DNA is TGTGCCGCCGGAAAGGGCGGGACCCAAGAGACCCAGTACTTC. The chain combines TRBV10-3 with TRBJ2-5, with D possibly matching TRBD2 (6 bases). This CDR3 comprises 14 residues. Germline-derived CDR1 and CDR2 are ENHRY and SYGVKD. V lost 11 bases and J 1 base, leaving 17 bases between the germline ends.